The T cell receptor (beta chain) under discussion was sequenced for a study of blood T cell repertoires in COVID-19. Across the study: From the United States, Italy and Spain came samples of acute and convalescent COVID-19. The analysed material was cDNA or gDNA that came from T cells, B-cell-depleted T cells, or PBMCs.

Authors' data handling: Amplification of reference gene primers was used by the study to estimate nucleated cell counts. Libraries were prepared by immunoSEQ multiplex PCR; TCRdb keeps only in-frame clonotypes and omits some of them. The V and J calls and clone size come from that table; D and trimming were worked out from the DNA. There are 65,000 to 100,000 clones in the sample; roughly 80% occur only once, and around 15% lies in the top ten. The source of this sequence is a woman at least 80 years old with acute or convalescent COVID-19. What was sequenced was peripheral blood.

This CDR3 is CASSYETAPHNEQFF. CDR3 bases: TGTGCCAGCAGTTATGAGACAGCCCCACACAATGAGCAGTTCTTC. V and J are TRBV6-5 and TRBJ2-1; D might be TRBD1 (5 bases). The V gene's germline CDR1 is MNHEY and CDR2 SVGAGI. The length of the CDR3 is 15 residues. V lost 3 bases, J lost 5 bases, and 14 bases lay in between.